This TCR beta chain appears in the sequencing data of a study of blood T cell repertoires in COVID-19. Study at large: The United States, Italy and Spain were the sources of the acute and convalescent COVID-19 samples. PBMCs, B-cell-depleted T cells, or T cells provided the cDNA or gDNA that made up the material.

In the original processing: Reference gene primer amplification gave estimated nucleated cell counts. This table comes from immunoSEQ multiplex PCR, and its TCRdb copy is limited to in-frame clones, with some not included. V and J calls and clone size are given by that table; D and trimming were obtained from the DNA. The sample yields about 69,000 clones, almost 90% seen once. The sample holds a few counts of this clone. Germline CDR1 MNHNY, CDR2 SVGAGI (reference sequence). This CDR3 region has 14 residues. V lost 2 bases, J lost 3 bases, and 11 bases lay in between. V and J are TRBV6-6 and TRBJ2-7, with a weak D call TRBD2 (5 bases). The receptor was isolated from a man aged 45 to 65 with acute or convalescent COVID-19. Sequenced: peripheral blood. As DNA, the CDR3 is TGTGCCAGCAGTTACCGGGAACTAGACTACGAGCAGTACTTC. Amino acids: CASSYRELDYEQYF.